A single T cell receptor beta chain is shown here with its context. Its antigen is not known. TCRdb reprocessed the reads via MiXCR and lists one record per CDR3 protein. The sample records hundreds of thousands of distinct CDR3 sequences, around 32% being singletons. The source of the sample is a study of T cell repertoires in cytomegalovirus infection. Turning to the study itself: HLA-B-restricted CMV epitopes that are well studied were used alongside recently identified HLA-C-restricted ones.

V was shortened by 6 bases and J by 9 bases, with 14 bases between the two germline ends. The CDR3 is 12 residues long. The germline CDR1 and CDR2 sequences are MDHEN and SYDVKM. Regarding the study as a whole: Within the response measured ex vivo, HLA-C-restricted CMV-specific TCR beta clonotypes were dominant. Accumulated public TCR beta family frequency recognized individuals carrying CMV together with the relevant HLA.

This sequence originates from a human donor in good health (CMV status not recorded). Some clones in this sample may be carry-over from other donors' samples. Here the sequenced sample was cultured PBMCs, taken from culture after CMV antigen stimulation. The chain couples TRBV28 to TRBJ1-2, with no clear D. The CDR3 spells CASSSFSARYTF. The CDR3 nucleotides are TGTGCCAGCAGCTCGTTCTCAGCTCGCTACACCTTC.